This entry lists 27 T cell receptor beta chains sequenced from one sample in a study of T cells in Graves' hyperthyroidism and ophthalmopathy. RNA transcripts provided the source from which TCR beta CDR3 regions were amplified. An initial round of RT-PCR targeting the TCR CDR3 relied on the HTBI primer set. TCRdb fed the multiplex PCR reads into MiXCR, producing one record per CDR3 protein. The sample comprises hundreds of thousands of distinct CDR3 sequences, about 18% of which are singletons, and 3.7% rests with the top ten. Sequences were obtained from blood. The receptors come from a woman aged 18-29 years with Graves' hyperthyroidism.

This clonotype was recorded at least ten times. This chain links TRBV20-1 with TRBJ1-5, with D unclear. This CDR3 contains 12 residues. Germline CDR1 reads DFQATT; CDR2 reads SNEGSKA (reference sequence). The V end lost 0 bases, the J end lost 8 bases, and 8 bases lay between the germline ends. The CDR3 spells CSARDMGEPQHF. CDR3 nucleotides: TGCAGTGCTAGAGATATGGGTGAGCCCCAGCATTTT.

The chain carries TRBV4-1 and TRBJ2-7; a possible D gene is TRBD2 (5 bases). CDR1 MGHRA and CDR2 YSYEKL come from the germline V gene. Trimming stripped 3 bases from V and 4 bases from J, with 19 bases between. The CDR3 totals 16 residues. The CDR3 DNA follows: TGCGCCAGCAGCCACCCGGCCGGGGTGCGTGTTTACGAGCAGTACTTC. It is translated as CASSHPAGVRVYEQYF.

Notes on this clonotype: One base away lies a much larger clone, so this may be a sequencing read error. The chain carries TRBV20-1 and TRBJ2-5; no reliable D call. The germline gives CDR1 DFQATT, CDR2 SNEGSKA (reference sequence). The CDR3 contains 12 residues. Written as DNA, the CDR3 is TGCAGTGCACTTAACCGTCAAGAGACCAAGTACTTC. The encoded protein is CSALNRQETKYF.

This clonotype was counted ten times or more. The DNA of the CDR3 is TGTGCCAGCAGTAGAGCGTGGCAGGGGGAGGGTGAGCAGTACTTC. Translated, it gives CASSRAWQGEGEQYF. This chain uses TRBV6-1 with TRBJ2-7; D is tentatively TRBD1 or TRBD2 (7 bases each). Germline V gene sequence: CDR1 MNHNS, CDR2 SASEGT. The CDR3 covers 15 residues. With 5 bases removed from V and 7 bases from J, the gap between germline ends came to 21 bases.

This clonotype was seen many times. Its ends do not fully match the called genes, so a read error is possible. The chain joins TRBV13 to TRBJ2-2; no firm D call. The CDR3 is 15 amino acids. The germline V gene has CDR1 PRHDT and CDR2 FYEKMQ (reference sequence). The chain's CDR3 is CASSLGPRNTGELFF. The CDR3 DNA reads as TGTGCCAGCAGCCTAGGACCCAGGAACACCGGGGAGCTGTTTTTT.

Details on this clonotype: This clone may be a read error of a much larger clone one base away. This sequence joins TRBV6-1 and TRBJ1-2, with D maybe TRBD1 (6 bases). The germline CDR1 and CDR2 sequences are MNHNS and SASEGT. The CDR3 has 13 amino acids. Trimming took off 8 bases at V and 1 base at J, with 11 bases between the two ends. For the CDR3, the DNA is TGTGCCAGCTGGACAGAATTTAACTATGGCTACACCTTC. Translation gives CASWTEFNYGYTF.

The sample holds many counts of this clonotype. This CDR3 is CASSEVNGGEPQHF. DNA of the CDR3: TGTGCCAGCAGTGAGGTCAACGGCGGGGAGCCCCAGCATTTT. This chain links TRBV6-1 with TRBJ1-5; D remains unclear. The V end lost 3 bases, the J end lost 8 bases, and 14 bases lay between the germline ends. Germline CDR1 reads MNHNS; CDR2 reads SASEGT. This CDR3 region has 14 residues.

About this clonotype itself: This clone may be a read error of a much larger clone one base away. V gene TRBV2 combines with J gene TRBJ2-5; TRBD1 aligns across 11 bases. The CDR3 extends over 15 amino acids. Germline loops: CDR1 SNHLY, CDR2 FYNNEI. In nucleotides, the CDR3 is TGTGCCAGCACCAGGGACAGGGGGAGCCAAGAGACCAAGTACTTC. Amino acid sequence: CASTRDRGSQETKYF.

At least ten counts were recorded for this clonotype. The rearrangement links TRBV12-3 or TRBV12-4 to TRBJ1-1; D not certain. Trimming pared 6 bases from V and 11 bases from J, leaving 16 bases between. The CDR3 is made up of 12 amino acids. The CDR3: CASSVQRPNAFF. Here the CDR3 DNA reads TGTGCCAGCAGCGTACAGCGGCCGAACGCTTTCTTT.

This clonotype was picked up many times. The rearrangement uses TRBV28 and TRBJ1-2, with D uncertain. Trimming took 3 bases from V and 4 from J, leaving 9 bases between them. The CDR3 is 13 residues long. Germline CDR1 and CDR2: MDHEN and SYDVKM. The DNA for the CDR3 is TGTGCCAGCAGTTTCTCTGGAGGCTATGGCTACACCTTC. Amino acids: CASSFSGGYGYTF.

The chain employs TRBV6-2 or TRBV6-3 and TRBJ1-5, with 9 bases identical to TRBD1. V gave up 6 bases and J gave up 7 bases; unmatched junction bases: 10. The CDR3 runs to 15 residues. Germline CDR1 reads MNHEY; CDR2 reads SVGEGT. CDR3 nucleotides: TGTGCCAGCAGCAACCTTGGGACAGGGAACCAGCCCCAGCATTTT. Translating gives CASSNLGTGNQPQHF.

This clonotype was counted ten times or more. The chain uses TRBV2 and TRBJ1-2; the D gene is possibly TRBD1 (6 bases). The V end was cut by 7 bases, the J end by 0 bases, with 12 bases between. The CDR3 spans 14 residues. In germline, CDR1 is SNHLY, CDR2 FYNNEI. The CDR3 nucleotides are TGTGCCAGCATTGGAGGGGGAACTAACTATGGCTACACCTTC. It yields the protein CASIGGGTNYGYTF.

This clonotype was seen repeatedly, ten times or more. The chain employs TRBV7-8 and TRBJ2-7, with D possibly matching TRBD1 (5 bases). Germline V CDR1 and CDR2: SGHVS, FQNEAQ. V was clipped by 5 bases and J by 4 bases, with 18 bases between them. The CDR3 is 15 amino acids. For the CDR3, the DNA is TGTGCCAGCAGCCCCCCCCGGCAGGACACTTACGAGCAGTACTTC. Amino acids: CASSPPRQDTYEQYF. Looking up the rest from reference TRBV7-8 and TRBJ2-7 gives the full variable domain: GAGVSQSPRYKVAKRGQDVALRCDPISGHVSLFWYQQALGQGPEFLTYFQNEAQLDKSGLPSDRFFAERPEGSVSTLKIQRTQQEDSAVYLCASSPPRQDTYEQYFGPGTRLTVT.

This clonotype was counted a few times. The chain carries TRBV11-3 and TRBJ2-2; D might be TRBD2 (5 bases). In germline, CDR1 is SGHNT, CDR2 YENEEA. V shed 6 bases and J shed 0 bases, with 5 bases lying between them. This CDR3 spans 13 amino acids. The CDR3 region has the DNA TGTGCCAGCAGGGAGGCGAACACCGGGGAGCTGTTTTTT. As protein: CASREANTGELFF.

This clonotype was detected many times. J is TRBJ2-7 and V is TRBV24-1; D is possibly TRBD1 or TRBD2 (5 bases each). V lost 3 bases and J lost 1, with 6 bases in between. Germline assignment: CDR1 KGHDR and CDR2 SFDVKD. This CDR3 comprises 13 residues. In DNA, the CDR3 is TGTGCCACCAGTGATGGGGGTTCCTACGAGCAGTACTTC. This gives the protein CATSDGGSYEQYF.

The chain combines TRBV12-3 or TRBV12-4 with TRBJ1-1, with D perhaps matching TRBD1 (5 bases). The CDR3 consists of 11 residues. Trimming stripped 8 bases from V and 7 bases from J, with 11 bases between. The CDR3 protein is CASRRGDEAFF. The CDR3 DNA follows: TGTGCCAGCCGACGGGGGGATGAAGCTTTCTTT.

This clonotype was recorded at least ten times. The chain joins TRBV7-8 to TRBJ2-5; D unclear. CDR3 length equals 14 residues. V was clipped by 7 bases and J by 5 bases, with 17 bases between them. CDR1 and CDR2 from the germline V gene are SGHVS and FQNEAQ. The CDR3 coding sequence is TGTGCCAGCATCATCGCGCAAGGCAGGGAGACCCAGTACTTC. Protein product: CASIIAQGRETQYF.

CDR3 region: CAAGGPQDGYTF. DNA of the CDR3: TGTGCCGCCGGGGGGCCTCAGGATGGCTACACCTTC. The chain couples TRBV6-1 to TRBJ1-2; tentative D call: TRBD1 (6 bases). The CDR3 covers 12 residues. The V end lost 11 bases, the J end lost 6 bases, and 16 bases lay between the germline ends. Germline V gene data show CDR1 as MNHNS and CDR2 as SASEGT.

This clonotype has a count of ten or more. This chain uses TRBV7-3 with TRBJ2-7; the match to TRBD1 covers 7 bases. J gave up 2 bases and V 5 bases, and 9 bases lay outside the gene matches. CDR1 SGHTA and CDR2 FQGTGA come from the germline V gene. This CDR3 spans 15 amino acids. The CDR3 bases are TGTGCCAGCAGCGTACAACAGGGGCTTGCCTACGAGCAGTACTTC. This translates into CASSVQQGLAYEQYF.

In this sample, this clonotype turned up many times. The rearrangement links TRBV28 to TRBJ2-4; D is perhaps TRBD1 (6 bases). CDR3 length: 16 amino acids. With 5 bases removed from V and 4 bases from J, the gap between germline ends came to 18 bases. Germline CDR1 is MDHEN and CDR2 is SYDVKM. CDR3 residues: CASSARGLRGKNIQYF. In DNA, the CDR3 is TGTGCCAGCAGTGCCCGGGGCCTGAGGGGGAAAAACATTCAGTACTTC.

Many counts were recorded for this clonotype. The chain carries TRBV12-3 or TRBV12-4 and TRBJ1-2; 7 bases are shared with TRBD1. The CDR3 is 15 residues long. The J segment lost 1 base and the V segment lost 6 bases, leaving 8 bases of the junction unmatched. The CDR3 sequence: CASSRTGTDNYGYTF. DNA of the CDR3: TGTGCCAGCAGCCGAACCGGGACAGATAACTATGGCTACACCTTC.

In this sample, this clonotype turned up many times. This rearrangement joins TRBV13 to TRBJ2-7; possibly TRBD1 or TRBD2 for D (5 bases each). Germline V gene data show CDR1 as PRHDT and CDR2 as FYEKMQ (reference sequence). Trimming stripped 4 bases from V and 4 bases from J, with 11 bases between. The CDR3 runs 13 residues. The chain's CDR3 is CASSYRDRYEQYF. Written as DNA, the CDR3 is TGTGCCAGCAGCTATCGGGACCGTTACGAGCAGTACTTC.

In its sample, this clonotype was seen many times. The chain links TRBV20-1 to TRBJ1-5, with a weak D call TRBD1 (6 bases). The V gene lost 4 bases and the J gene lost 9 bases, with 16 bases spanning the gap. CDR3 length equals 13 residues. The germline V gene encodes CDR1 DFQATT and CDR2 SNEGSKA (reference sequence). The DNA of the CDR3 is TGCAGTGCTAACCCGCGGGGGCAACCGCCCCAGCATTTT. As protein: CSANPRGQPPQHF.

CDR3 nucleotide sequence: TGTGCCAGCAGATATACAGGGTCCACTGAAGCTTTCTTT. Translated, it gives CASRYTGSTEAFF. The chain carries TRBV12-3 or TRBV12-4 and TRBJ1-1, with D perhaps matching TRBD1 (6 bases). The V end was cut by 6 bases, the J end by 4 bases, with 12 bases between. CDR3 length: 13 amino acids.

This clonotype came up many times. The rearrangement joins TRBV5-1 to TRBJ2-2, with TRBD1 matching 8 bases. This CDR3 is 16 amino acids long. The germline gives CDR1 SGHRS, CDR2 YFSETQ. V lost 4 bases and J lost 4; bases outside the gene matches: 9. CDR3 nucleotide sequence: TGCGCCAGCAGCGCCGGGACAGGCTCTACCACCGGGGAGCTGTTTTTT. Translated: CASSAGTGSTTGELFF.

J is TRBJ2-5 and V is TRBV24-1; 7 bases match TRBD2. CDR1 and CDR2 from the germline V gene are KGHDR and SFDVKD. The CDR3 has 15 residues. Losses at the gene ends were 5 bases for V and 0 bases for J; bases not matched to a gene: 5. In nucleotides, the CDR3 is TGTGCCACCAGTGGTCGGCTAGCGGACCAAGAGACCCAGTACTTC. Amino acids: CATSGRLADQETQYF.

This rearrangement joins TRBV12-5 to TRBJ2-2; D gene uncertain. Germline assignment: CDR1 LGHNT and CDR2 FRNRAP. The CDR3 contains 14 residues. Deletions cut 0 bases from V and 6 bases from J, with 8 bases between. The CDR3 protein is CASGLVPWPGELFF. The CDR3 DNA reads TGTGCTAGTGGTTTGGTCCCGTGGCCCGGGGAGCTGTTTTTT.